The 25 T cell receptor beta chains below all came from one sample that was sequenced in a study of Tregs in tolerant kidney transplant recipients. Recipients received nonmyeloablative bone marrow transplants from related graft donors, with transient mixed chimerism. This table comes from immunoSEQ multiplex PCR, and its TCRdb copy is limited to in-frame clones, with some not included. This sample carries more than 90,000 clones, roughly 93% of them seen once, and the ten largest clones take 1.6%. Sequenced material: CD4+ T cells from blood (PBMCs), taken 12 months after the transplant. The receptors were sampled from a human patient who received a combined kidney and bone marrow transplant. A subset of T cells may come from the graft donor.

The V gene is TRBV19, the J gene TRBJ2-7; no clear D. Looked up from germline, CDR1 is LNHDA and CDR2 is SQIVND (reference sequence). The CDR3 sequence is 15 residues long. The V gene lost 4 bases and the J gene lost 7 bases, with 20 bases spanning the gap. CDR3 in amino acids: CASSNLKSSTGEQYF. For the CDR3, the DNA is TGTGCCAGTAGTAACCTCAAGAGTTCCACGGGTGAGCAGTACTTC. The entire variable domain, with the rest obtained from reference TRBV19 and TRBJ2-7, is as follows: DGGITQSPKYLFRKEGQNVTLSCEQNLNHDAMYWYRQDPGQGLRLIYYSQIVNDFQKGDIAEGYSVSREKKESFPLTVTSAQKNPTAFYLCASSNLKSSTGEQYFGPGTRLTVT.

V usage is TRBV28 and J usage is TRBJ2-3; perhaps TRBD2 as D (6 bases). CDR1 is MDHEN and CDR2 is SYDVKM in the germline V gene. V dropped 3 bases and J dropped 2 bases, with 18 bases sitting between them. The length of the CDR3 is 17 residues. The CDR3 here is CASSFLSVQRATDTQYF. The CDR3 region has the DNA TGTGCCAGCAGTTTTCTCTCTGTTCAGCGGGCCACAGATACGCAGTATTTT.

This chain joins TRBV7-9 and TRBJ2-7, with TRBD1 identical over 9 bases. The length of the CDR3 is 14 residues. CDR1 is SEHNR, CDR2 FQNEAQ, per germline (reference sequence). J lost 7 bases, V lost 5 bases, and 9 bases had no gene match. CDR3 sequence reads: CASSTTGGWGEQYF. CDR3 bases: TGTGCCAGCAGCACCACAGGGGGCTGGGGGGAGCAGTACTTC.

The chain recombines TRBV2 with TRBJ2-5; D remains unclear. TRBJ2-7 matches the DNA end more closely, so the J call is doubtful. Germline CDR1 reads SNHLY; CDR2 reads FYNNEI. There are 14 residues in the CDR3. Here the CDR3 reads CASSGSTGAYEQYF. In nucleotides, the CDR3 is TGTGCCAGCAGTGGGTCCACTGGAGCCTACGAGCAGTACTTC.

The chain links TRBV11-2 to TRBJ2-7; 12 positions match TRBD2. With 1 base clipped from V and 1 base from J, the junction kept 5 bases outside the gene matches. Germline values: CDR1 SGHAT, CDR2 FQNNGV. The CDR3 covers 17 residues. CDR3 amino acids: CASSLVSSGGASYEQYF. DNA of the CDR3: TGTGCCAGCAGCTTAGTTTCTAGCGGGGGGGCATCCTACGAGCAGTACTTC.

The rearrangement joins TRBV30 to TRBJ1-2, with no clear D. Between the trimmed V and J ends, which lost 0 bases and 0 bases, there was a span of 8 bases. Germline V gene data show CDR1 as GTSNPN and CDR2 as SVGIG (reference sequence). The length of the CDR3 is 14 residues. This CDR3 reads CAWSVQLANYGYTF. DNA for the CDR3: TGTGCCTGGAGTGTTCAGCTAGCTAACTATGGCTACACCTTC.

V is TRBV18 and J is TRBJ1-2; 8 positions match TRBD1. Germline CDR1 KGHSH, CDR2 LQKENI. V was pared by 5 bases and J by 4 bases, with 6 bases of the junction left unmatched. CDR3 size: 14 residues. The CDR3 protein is CASSTDRGPYGYTF. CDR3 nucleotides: TGTGCCAGCTCAACTGACAGGGGACCCTATGGCTACACCTTC.

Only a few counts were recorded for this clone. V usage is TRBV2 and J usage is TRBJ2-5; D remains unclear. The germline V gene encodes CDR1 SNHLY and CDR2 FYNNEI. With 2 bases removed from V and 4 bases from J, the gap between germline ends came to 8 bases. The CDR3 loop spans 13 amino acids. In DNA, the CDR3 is TGTGCCAGCAGTGAAAACGGAGTAGAGACCCAGTACTTC. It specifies CASSENGVETQYF.

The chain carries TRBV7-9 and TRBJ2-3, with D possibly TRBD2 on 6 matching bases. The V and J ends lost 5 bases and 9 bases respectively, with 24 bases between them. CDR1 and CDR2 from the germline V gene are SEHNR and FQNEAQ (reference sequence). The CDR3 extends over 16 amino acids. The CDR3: CASSPAGLFTRSTQYF. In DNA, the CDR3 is TGTGCCAGCAGCCCGGCGGGACTGTTTACGAGGTCGACGCAGTATTTT.

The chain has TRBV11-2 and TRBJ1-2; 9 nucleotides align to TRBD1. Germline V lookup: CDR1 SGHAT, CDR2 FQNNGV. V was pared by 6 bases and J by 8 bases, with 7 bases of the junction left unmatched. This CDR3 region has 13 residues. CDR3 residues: CASRRTGALGYTF. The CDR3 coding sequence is TGTGCCAGCAGGAGGACAGGGGCGTTGGGCTACACCTTC.

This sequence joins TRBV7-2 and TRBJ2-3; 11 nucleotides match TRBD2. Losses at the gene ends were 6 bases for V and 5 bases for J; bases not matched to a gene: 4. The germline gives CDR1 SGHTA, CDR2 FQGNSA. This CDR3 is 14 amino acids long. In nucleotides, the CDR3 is TGTGCCAGCAGTCTGACTAGCGGGGTAGATACGCAGTATTTT. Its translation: CASSLTSGVDTQYF. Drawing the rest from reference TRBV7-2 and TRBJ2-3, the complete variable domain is GAGVSQSPSNKVTEKGKDVELRCDPISGHTALYWYRQSLGQGLEFLIYFQGNSAPDKSGLPSDRFSAERTGGSVSTLTIQRTQQEDSAVYLCASSLTSGVDTQYFGPGTRLTVL.

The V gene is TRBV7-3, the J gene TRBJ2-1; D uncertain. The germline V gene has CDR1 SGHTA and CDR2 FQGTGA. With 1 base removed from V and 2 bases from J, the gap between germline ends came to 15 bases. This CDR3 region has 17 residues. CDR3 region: CASSLMETSYPYNEQFF. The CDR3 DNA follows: TGTGCCAGCAGCTTAATGGAGACCTCCTACCCCTACAATGAGCAGTTCTTC. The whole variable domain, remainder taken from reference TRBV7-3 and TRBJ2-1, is GAGVSQTPSNKVTEKGKYVELRCDPISGHTALYWYRQSLGQGPEFLIYFQGTGAADDSGLPNDRFFAVRPEGSVSTLKIQRTERGDSAVYLCASSLMETSYPYNEQFFGPGTRLTVL.

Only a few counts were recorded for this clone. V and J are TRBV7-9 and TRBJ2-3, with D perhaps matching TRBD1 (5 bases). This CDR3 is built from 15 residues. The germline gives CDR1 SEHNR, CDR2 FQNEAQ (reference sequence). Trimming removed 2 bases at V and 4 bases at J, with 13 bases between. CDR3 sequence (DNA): TGTGCCAGCAGCTTAATGGCGAAGGGGTCAGATACGCAGTATTTT. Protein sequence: CASSLMAKGSDTQYF.

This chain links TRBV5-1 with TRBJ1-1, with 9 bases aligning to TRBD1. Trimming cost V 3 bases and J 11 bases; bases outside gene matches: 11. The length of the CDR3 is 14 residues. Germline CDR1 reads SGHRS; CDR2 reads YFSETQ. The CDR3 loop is CASSSLGQGLDAFF. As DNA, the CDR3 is TGCGCCAGCAGCTCCTTGGGACAGGGTCTAGATGCTTTCTTT.

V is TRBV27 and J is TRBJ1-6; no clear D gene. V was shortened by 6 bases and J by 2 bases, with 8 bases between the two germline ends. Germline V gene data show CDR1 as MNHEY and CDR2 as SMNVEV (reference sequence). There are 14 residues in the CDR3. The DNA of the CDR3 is TGTGCCAGCAGCCCTATGGCCTATAATTCACCCCTCCACTTT. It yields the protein CASSPMAYNSPLHF.

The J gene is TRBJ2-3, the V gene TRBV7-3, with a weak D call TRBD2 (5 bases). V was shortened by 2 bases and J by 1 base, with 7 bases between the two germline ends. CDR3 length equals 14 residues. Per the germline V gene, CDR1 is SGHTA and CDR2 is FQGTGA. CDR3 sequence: CASSLAGGTDTQYF. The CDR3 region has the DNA TGTGCCAGCAGCTTAGCCGGGGGCACAGATACGCAGTATTTT.

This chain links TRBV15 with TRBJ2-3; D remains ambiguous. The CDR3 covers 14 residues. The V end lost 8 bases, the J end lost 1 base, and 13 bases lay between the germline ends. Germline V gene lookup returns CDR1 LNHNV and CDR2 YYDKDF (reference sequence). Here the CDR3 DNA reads TGTGCCACCGGAGCTCGCGGTCGCACAGATACGCAGTATTTT. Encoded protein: CATGARGRTDTQYF.

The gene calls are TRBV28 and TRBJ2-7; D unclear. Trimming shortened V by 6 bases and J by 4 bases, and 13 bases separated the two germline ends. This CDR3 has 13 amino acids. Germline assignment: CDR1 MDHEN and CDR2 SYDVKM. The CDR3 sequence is CASSSPAEYEQYF. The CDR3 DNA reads TGTGCCAGCAGCTCCCCCGCGGAATACGAGCAGTACTTC.

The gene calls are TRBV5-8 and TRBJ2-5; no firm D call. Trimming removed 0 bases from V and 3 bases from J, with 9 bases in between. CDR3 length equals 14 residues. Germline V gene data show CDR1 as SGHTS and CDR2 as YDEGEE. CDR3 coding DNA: TGTGCCAGCAGCTTGGCCTGGGCTGAAGAGACCCAGTACTTC. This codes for CASSLAWAEETQYF.

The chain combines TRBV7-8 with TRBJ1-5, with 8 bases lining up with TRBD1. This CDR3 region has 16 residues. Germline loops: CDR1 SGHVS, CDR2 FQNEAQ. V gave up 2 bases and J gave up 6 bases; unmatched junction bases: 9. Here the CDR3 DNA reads TGTGCCAGCAGCTTATTCCCCGGACAGGGAGGTCAGCCCCAGCATTTT. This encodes CASSLFPGQGGQPQHF.

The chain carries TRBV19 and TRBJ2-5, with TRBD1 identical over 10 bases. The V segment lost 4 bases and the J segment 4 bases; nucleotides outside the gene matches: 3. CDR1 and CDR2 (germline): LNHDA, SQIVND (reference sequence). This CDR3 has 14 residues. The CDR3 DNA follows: TGTGCCAGTAGTACGACAGGGGGCGGAGAGACCCAGTACTTC. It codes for CASSTTGGGETQYF.

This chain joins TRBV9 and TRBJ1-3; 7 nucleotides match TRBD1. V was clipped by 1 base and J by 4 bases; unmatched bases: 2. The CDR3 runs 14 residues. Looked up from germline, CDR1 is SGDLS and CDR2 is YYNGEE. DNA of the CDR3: TGTGCCAGCAGCGTACTGGGACAGGGAAACACCATATATTTT. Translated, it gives CASSVLGQGNTIYF. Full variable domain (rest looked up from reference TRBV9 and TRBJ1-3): DSGVTQTPKHLITATGQRVTLRCSPRSGDLSVYWYQQSLDQGLQFLIQYYNGEERAKGNILERFSAQQFPDLHSELNLSSLELGDSALYFCASSVLGQGNTIYFGEGSWLTVV.

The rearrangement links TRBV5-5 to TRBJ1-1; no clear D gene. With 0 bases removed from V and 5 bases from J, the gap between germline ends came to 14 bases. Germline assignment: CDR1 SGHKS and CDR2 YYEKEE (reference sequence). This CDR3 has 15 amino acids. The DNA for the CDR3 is TGTGCCAGCAGCTTGGTAGCGGCGCCGGTTACTGAAGCTTTCTTT. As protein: CASSLVAAPVTEAFF.

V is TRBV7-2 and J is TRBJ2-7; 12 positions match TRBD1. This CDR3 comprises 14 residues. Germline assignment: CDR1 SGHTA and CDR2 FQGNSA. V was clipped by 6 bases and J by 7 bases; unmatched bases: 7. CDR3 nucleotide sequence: TGTGCCAGCAGTACCAGGGACAGGGGGCCAGAGCAGTACTTC. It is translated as CASSTRDRGPEQYF.

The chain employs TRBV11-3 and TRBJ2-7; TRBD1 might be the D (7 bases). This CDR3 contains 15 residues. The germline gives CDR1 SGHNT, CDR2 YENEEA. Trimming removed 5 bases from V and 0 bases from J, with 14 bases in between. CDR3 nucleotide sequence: TGTGCCAGCAGCCCCAGGGGGGCCAGCTCCTACGAGCAGTACTTC. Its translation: CASSPRGASSYEQYF.